The TCR beta chain described here comes from a study of cytomegalovirus exposure and HLA in healthy donors. On this clone: Its cognate antigen is unknown.

PCR involved 60 Vbeta and 13 Jbeta primers. Only in-frame clones appear in the TCRdb table, and some are missing; sequencing was by immunoSEQ multiplex PCR. The data show 220,000 or so clones, about 77% seen once. Study observations and caveats: Later examination showed HLA-associated TCR beta chains had greater clonal expansion than equally common others. Rare sequences made up most TCRs, while some public TCRs were found in many donors. Sequencing likely caused a cluster of highly shared sequence variants.

The V segment lost 5 bases and the J segment 4 bases; nucleotides outside the gene matches: 7. The CDR3 consists of 15 residues. Germline values: CDR1 MNHEY, CDR2 SMNVEV (reference sequence). The rearrangement uses TRBV27 and TRBJ2-2; 7 bases line up with TRBD1. This clonotype originated in a woman aged 30 to 39 in good health and CMV-seronegative. Material: PBMCs. The CDR3: CASSSLRDSTGELFF. The DNA of the CDR3 is TGTGCCAGCAGTAGCCTCCGGGACAGCACCGGGGAGCTGTTTTTT.